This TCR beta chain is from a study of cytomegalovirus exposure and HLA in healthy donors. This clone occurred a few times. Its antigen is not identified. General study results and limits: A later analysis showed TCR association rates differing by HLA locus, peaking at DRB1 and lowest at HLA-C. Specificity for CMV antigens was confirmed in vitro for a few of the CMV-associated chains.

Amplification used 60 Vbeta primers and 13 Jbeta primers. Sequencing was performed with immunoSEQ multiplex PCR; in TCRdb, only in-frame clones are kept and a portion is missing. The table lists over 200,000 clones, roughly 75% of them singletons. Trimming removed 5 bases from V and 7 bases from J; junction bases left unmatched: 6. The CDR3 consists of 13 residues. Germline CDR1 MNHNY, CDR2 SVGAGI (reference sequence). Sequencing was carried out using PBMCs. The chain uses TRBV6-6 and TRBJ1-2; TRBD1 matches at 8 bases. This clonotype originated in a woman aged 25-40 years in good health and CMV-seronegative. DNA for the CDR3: TGTGCCAGCAGTGACCGGACAGGGTCTGGCTACACCTTC. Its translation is CASSDRTGSGYTF.